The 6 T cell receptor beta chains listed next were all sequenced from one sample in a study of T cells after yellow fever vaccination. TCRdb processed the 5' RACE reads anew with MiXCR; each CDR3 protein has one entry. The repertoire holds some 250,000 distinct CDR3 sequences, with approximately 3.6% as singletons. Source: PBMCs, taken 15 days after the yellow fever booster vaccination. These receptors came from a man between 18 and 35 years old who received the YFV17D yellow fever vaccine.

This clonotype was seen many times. The CDR3 loop reads CAISDRGNTEAFF. CDR3 nucleotides: TGTGCCATCAGTGATAGGGGGAACACTGAAGCTTTCTTT. This sequence joins TRBV10-3 and TRBJ1-1, with TRBD1 as a possible D gene (5 bases). The CDR3 is 13 residues long. The germline V and J ends were trimmed by 3 bases and 1 base, with 6 bases remaining between them. Germline-derived CDR1 and CDR2 are ENHRY and SYGVKD.

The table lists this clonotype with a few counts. The CDR3 here is CASSSMLTNTDTQYF. In nucleotides, the CDR3 is TGTGCCAGCAGCTCCATGCTCACGAACACAGATACGCAGTATTTT. The chain combines TRBV6-2 or TRBV6-3 with TRBJ2-3; D is uncertain. The V and J ends lost 6 bases and 2 bases respectively, with 15 bases between them. The CDR3 is 15 residues long. Per the germline V gene, CDR1 is MNHEY and CDR2 is SVGEGT.

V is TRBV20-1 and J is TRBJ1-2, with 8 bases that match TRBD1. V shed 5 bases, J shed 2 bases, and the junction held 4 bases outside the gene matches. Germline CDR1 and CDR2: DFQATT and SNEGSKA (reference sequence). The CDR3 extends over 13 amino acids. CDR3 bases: TGCAGTGCTTCGGACAGGGCGAACTATGGCTACACCTTC. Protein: CSASDRANYGYTF.

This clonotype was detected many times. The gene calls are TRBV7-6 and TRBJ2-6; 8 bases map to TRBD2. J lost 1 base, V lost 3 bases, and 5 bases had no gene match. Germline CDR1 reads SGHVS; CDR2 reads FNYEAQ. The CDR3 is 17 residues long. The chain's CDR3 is CASSFPGGPSGANVLTF. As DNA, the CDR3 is TGTGCCAGCAGCTTTCCGGGGGGGCCTTCTGGGGCCAACGTCCTGACTTTC.

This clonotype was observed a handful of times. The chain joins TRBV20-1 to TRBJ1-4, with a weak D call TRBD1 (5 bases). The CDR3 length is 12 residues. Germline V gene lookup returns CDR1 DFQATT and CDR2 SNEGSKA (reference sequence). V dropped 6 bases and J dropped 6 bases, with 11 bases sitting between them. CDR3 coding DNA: TGCAGTGCCCAAGGAGGGGATGAAAAACTGTTTTTT. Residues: CSAQGGDEKLFF.

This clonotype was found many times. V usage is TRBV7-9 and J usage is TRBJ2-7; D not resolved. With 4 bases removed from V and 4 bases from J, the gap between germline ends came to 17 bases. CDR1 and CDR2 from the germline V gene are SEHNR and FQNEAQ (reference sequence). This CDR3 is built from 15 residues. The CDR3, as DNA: TGTGCCAGCAGCTCAAGCTTTCCGGGTTCGTACGAGCAGTACTTC. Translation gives CASSSSFPGSYEQYF.